This T cell receptor beta chain appears in the sequencing data of a study of T cells in Graves' hyperthyroidism and ophthalmopathy. The CDR3 regions of TCR beta were amplified from RNA transcripts. The HTBI primer set was used in a first-round RT-PCR of the TCR CDR3. MiXCR, applied by TCRdb to the multiplex PCR reads, yields one record per CDR3 protein. The sample has 450,000 to 700,000 distinct CDR3 sequences; roughly 46% are singletons. This clonotype was detected many times. Sequences were obtained from peripheral blood or thyroid tissue (not recorded which). The source is a woman between 18 and 30 years old with Graves' hyperthyroidism.

The CDR3 spells CSVEGGPGPTYEQYF. Written as DNA, the CDR3 is TGCAGCGTTGAAGGAGGGCCGGGGCCAACCTACGAGCAGTACTTC. The chain is built from TRBV29-1 and TRBJ2-7; D assignment may be TRBD1 or TRBD2 (5 bases each). The CDR3 has 15 amino acids. Trimming took off 1 base at V and 2 bases at J, with 15 bases between the two ends. CDR1 is SQVTM and CDR2 is ANQGSEA in the germline V gene.